This T cell receptor beta chain emerged from a study of response to subunit inactivated influenza vaccine. TCRdb re-analysed the RT-PCR reads in MiXCR, keeping a single row per CDR3 protein. The data show approximately 500,000 distinct CDR3 sequences, with around a quarter seen just once and 2.5% to 3.5% held by the top ten. The CDR3 length is 13 residues. V lost 2 bases and J lost 4, with 8 bases in between. This clonotype has more than one count but fewer than ten. This same sample was also part of a study on T cells expressing NK-cell markers. From that report: Template switching by 5'RACE with UMIs generated the TCR beta cDNA. The TCR beta repertoires were obtained from sorted CD3+CD56+NKG2C+, CD3+CD56+NKG2C- and CD3+CD56-NKG2C+ T cells. Seven of eight sequenced donors tested HCMV-seropositive; one tested seronegative. The use of an anti-gamma-delta TCR antibody, which was added in several experiments, restricted sorting to T cells expressing alpha-beta TCR. Of the CD8+ T cells in more than five donors, about 1.0-7.0% belonged to dominant NKG2C+ clonotypes.

This specimen was CD4+ T cells sorted from PBMCs, taken 11 to 12 days after vaccination. This TCR was recovered from a man aged 50 or older who received an inactivated influenza vaccine. The chain joins TRBV12-3 or TRBV12-4 to TRBJ1-1; a weak D match, TRBD1 (6 bases). The CDR3 DNA reads TGTGCCAGCAGTTTAAACAGGGCCACTGAAGCTTTCTTT. Its translation is CASSLNRATEAFF.